This T cell receptor beta chain is from a study of glioma-infiltrating T cells (dated by TCRdb to the mid-2010s). Context from the whole study: The low-grade gliomas were WHO grade II oligodendrogliomas or astrocytomas, while the glioblastomas were WHO grade IV tumors sampled at initial diagnosis rather than at recurrent diagnosis. Before surgery, glioma patients were given dexamethasone for six or fewer days. Sequencing coverage of roughly 4- to 10-fold of about 950,000 peripheral T cells was targeted for blood libraries. TCR alpha- and beta-chain repertoires were sequenced from glioma tissue, non-neoplastic brain tissue and matched peripheral blood mononuclear cells. To measure divergence between tissue and blood T-cell populations, each tissue-infiltrating repertoire was compared with the peripheral blood repertoire of the same patient. Three low-grade glioma patients, under ten primary glioblastoma patients and three non-glioma patients contributing non-neoplastic brain tissue were included in the paired cohort. Beyond this particular receptor, the publication reports: Very few CDR3 sequences were found to be shared between tissue and blood, and this scarcity was attributed to high CDR3 diversity and limited sampling. VJ-independent divergence between tissue and blood was lower than expected in non-neoplastic patients but higher than expected in all gliomas, particularly low-grade gliomas. A signature set of shared blood CDR3 motifs marked patients with low tissue-blood divergence and was depleted in highly divergent patients. The group comparisons were based on small numbers of patients: three non-neoplastic, three low-grade glioma and fewer than ten glioblastoma patients.

TCR alpha and beta CDR3 regions were amplified with the iRepertoire nested amplicon-rescue multiplex PCR (arm-PCR) platform from RNA. The input for one-step reverse transcription and amplification was about 95-400 ng of tissue mRNA or PBMC total RNA. After bead purification, a secondary multiplex PCR added Illumina adapters, and libraries were gel-purified between 200 and 400 bp. The libraries contained internal 6-nucleotide barcodes that were used for demultiplexing. Libraries were sequenced on an Illumina MiSeq with 2x220 or 2x250 nucleotide paired-end reads. Per the source publication's procedure: FLASH 1.2.11 was used to merge paired reads, and BWA-MEM then aligned the reads to the GRCh37 human genome before TRA and TRB reads were extracted. An IMGT-derived reference of cassette sequences and CDR3 motifs, with pseudogenes included, was used for V and J assignment. Three-frame translation of reads was performed, and productive CDR3s were defined as those with a C...FGXG motif and no stop codons. A clonotype was defined as a unique combination of a V-J cassette pair and a CDR3 amino acid sequence. Reads were filtered by Hamming distance, with the threshold set by the sequence error rate of each sample in mapped regions. TCRdb took the public reads, trimmed them with fastp at Q25, ran MiXCR for clone calling and kept in-frame beta chains. CDR3 protein sequences are deduplicated, and each keeps its most common genes and DNA. For this entry, the V and J calls and clone size follow TCRdb and not the study's own pipeline. The sample table records about 410,000 distinct CDR3 sequences; roughly two fifths of these occur just once. The ten top clones hold around 12% of the sample.

Immediately after resection, surgical brain or tumor specimens were cryofrozen in liquid nitrogen, with peripheral blood cells collected concurrently. Taken from the germline V gene, the CDR1 and CDR2 loops are MDHEN and SYDVKM. There are 16 amino acids in the CDR3, from cysteine to phenylalanine inclusive. The retained sequence is limited to the CDR3, 48 bases, with the frame set at the first base. At the junction V is shortened by 4 bases and J by 7 bases; bases outside the gene matches: 8. Note on this clonotype: No cognate antigen has been identified for it. The record has no base qualities; no much larger clone is one base away.

Sequenced material: glioma tissue, nonneoplastic brain tissue, or PBMCs (not recorded which). This TCR came from a human donor with low-grade glioma or glioblastoma, undergoing nonglioma brain surgery, or in good health (not recorded which). The V and J genes are TRBV28 and TRBJ1-3, and 12 junction bases match TRBD1. The CDR3 protein: CASSSTGTGGRNTIYF. The DNA sequence is as follows: TGTGCCAGCAGTTCCACCGGGACAGGGGGCCGTAACACCATATATTTT.